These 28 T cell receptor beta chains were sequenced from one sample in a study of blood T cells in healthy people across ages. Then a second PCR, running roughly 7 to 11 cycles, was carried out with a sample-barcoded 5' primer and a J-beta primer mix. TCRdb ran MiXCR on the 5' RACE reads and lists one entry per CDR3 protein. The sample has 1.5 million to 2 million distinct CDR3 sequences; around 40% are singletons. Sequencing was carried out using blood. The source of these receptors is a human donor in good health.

CDR3 in amino acids: CASSQDHRGGTGELFF. DNA for the CDR3: TGTGCCAGCAGCCAAGATCACAGGGGGGGAACCGGGGAGCTGTTTTTT. The genes are TRBV4-2 and TRBJ2-2; D may be TRBD1 (8 bases). The length of the CDR3 is 16 residues. CDR1 and CDR2 from the germline V gene are LGHNA and YNFKEQ. Trimming took off 0 bases at V and 5 bases at J, with 13 bases between the two ends.

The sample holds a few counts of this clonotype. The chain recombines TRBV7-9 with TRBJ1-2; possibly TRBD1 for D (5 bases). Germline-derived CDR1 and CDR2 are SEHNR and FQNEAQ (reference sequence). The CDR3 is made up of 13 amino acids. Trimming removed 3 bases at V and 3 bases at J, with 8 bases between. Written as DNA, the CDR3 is TGTGCCAGCAGCTTGGACACACACTATGGCTACACCTTC. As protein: CASSLDTHYGYTF.

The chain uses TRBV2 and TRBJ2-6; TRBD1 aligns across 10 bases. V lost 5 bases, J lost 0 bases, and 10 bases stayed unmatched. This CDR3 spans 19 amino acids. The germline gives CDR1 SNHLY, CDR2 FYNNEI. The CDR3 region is CASSLSGTGVYSGANVLTF. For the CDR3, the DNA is TGTGCCAGCAGTCTGTCCGGGACAGGGGTCTACTCTGGGGCCAACGTCCTGACTTTC.

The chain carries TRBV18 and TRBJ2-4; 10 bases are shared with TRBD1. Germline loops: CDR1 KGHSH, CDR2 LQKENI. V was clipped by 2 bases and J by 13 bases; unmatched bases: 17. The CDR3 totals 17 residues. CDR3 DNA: TGTGCCAGCTCACCATCCCCTCCCCGGGACAGGGGCAGGGAGCAGTACTTC. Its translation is CASSPSPPRDRGREQYF.

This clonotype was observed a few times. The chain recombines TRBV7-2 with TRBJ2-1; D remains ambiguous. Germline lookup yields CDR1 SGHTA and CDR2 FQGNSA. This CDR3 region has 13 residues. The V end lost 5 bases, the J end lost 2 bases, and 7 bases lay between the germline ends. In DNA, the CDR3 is TGTGCCAGCAGCCCATTGACCTACAATGAGCAGTTCTTC. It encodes CASSPLTYNEQFF.

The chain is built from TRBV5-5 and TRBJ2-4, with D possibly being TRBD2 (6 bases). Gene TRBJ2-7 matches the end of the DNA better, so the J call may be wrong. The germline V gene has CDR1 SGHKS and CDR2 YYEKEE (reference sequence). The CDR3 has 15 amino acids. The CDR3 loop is CASRPERGLPYEQYF. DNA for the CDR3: TGTGCCAGCAGACCAGAGAGGGGACTCCCTTACGAGCAGTACTTC.

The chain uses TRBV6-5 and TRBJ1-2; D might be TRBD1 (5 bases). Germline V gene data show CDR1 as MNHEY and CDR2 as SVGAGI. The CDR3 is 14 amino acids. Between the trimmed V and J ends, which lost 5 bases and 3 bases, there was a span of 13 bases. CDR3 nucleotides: TGTGCCAGCAGTCCGGGACCCAGGGACTATGGCTACACCTTC. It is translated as CASSPGPRDYGYTF.

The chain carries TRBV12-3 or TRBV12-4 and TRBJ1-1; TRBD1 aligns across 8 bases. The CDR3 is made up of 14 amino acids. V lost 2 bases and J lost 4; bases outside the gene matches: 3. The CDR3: CASSLSDRGTEAFF. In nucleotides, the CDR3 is TGTGCCAGCAGTTTATCCGACAGGGGCACTGAAGCTTTCTTT.

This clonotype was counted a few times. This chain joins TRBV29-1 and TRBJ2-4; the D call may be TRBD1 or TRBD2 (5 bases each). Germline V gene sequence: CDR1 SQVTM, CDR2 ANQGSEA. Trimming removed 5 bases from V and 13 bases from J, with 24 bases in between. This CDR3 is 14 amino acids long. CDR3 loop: CSVSSPSGTAVQYF. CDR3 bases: TGCAGCGTTTCATCCCCATCTGGGACCGCCGTGCAGTACTTC.

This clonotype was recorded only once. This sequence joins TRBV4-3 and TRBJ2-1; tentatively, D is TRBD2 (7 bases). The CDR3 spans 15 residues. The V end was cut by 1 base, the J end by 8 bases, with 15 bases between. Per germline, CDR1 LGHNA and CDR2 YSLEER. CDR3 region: CASSQVRGGGDEQFF. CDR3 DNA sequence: TGCGCCAGCAGCCAAGTGAGGGGGGGAGGCGATGAGCAGTTCTTC.

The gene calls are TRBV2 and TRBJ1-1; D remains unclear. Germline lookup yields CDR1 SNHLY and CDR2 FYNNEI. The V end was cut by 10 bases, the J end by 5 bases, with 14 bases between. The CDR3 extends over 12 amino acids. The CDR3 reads CATSTGWTEAFF. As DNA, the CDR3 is TGTGCCACCTCGACGGGTTGGACTGAAGCTTTCTTT.

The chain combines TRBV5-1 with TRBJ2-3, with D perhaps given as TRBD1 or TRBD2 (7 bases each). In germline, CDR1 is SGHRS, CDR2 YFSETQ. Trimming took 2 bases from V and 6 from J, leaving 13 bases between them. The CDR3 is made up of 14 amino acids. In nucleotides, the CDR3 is TGCGCCAGCAGCTTCCAGCAGGGGGGGGATACGCAGTATTTT. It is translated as CASSFQQGGDTQYF.

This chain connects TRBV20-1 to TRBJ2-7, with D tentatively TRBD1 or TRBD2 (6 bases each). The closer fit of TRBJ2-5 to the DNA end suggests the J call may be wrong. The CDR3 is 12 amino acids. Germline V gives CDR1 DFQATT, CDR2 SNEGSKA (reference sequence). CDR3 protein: CSAVQGGETQYF. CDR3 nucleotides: TGCAGTGCCGTACAGGGAGGCGAGACCCAGTACTTC.

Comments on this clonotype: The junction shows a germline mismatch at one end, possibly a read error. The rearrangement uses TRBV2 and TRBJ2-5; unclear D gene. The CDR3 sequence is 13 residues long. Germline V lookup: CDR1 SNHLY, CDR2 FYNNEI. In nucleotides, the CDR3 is TGTGCCAGCAGCGAAGGGTGGTCGGAGACCCAGTACTTC. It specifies CASSEGWSETQYF. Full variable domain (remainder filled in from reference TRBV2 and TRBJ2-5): EPEVTQTPSHQVTQMGQEVILRCVPISNHLYFYWYRQILGQKVEFLVSFYNNEISEKSEIFDDQFSVERPDGSNFTLKIRSTKLEDSAMYFCASSEGWSETQYFGPGTRLLVL.

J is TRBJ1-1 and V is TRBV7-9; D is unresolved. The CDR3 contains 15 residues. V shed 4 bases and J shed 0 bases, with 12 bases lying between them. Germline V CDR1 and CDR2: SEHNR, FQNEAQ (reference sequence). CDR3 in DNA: TGTGCCAGCAGCTCCCAGAGGCTCATGAACACTGAAGCTTTCTTT. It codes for CASSSQRLMNTEAFF.

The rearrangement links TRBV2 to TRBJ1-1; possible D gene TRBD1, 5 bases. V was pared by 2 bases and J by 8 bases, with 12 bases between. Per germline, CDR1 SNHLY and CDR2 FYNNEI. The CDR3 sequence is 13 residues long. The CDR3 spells CASSEIRDREAFF. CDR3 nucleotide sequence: TGTGCCAGCAGTGAAATCAGGGACCGGGAAGCTTTCTTT.

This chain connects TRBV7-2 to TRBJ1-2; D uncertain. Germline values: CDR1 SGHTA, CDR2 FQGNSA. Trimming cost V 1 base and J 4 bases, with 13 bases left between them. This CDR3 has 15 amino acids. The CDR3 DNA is TGTGCCAGCAGCTTAGGGGTAGGAGGAACCTATGGCTACACCTTC. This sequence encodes CASSLGVGGTYGYTF.

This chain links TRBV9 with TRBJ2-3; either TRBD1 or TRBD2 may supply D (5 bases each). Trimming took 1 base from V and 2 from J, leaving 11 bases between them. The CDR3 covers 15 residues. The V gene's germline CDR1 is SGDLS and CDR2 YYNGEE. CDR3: CASSVFRDDTDTQYF. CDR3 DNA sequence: TGTGCCAGCAGCGTATTCAGGGACGACACAGATACGCAGTATTTT. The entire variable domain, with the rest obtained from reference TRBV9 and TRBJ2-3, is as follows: DSGVTQTPKHLITATGQRVTLRCSPRSGDLSVYWYQQSLDQGLQFLIQYYNGEERAKGNILERFSAQQFPDLHSELNLSSLELGDSALYFCASSVFRDDTDTQYFGPGTRLTVL.

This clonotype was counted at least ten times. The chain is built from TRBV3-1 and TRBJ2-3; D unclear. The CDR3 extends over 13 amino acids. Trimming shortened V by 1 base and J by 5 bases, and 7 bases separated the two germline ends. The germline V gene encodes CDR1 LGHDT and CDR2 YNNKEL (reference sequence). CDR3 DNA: TGTGCCAGCAGCCAAGGGTTGGGAGATACGCAGTATTTT. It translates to CASSQGLGDTQYF.

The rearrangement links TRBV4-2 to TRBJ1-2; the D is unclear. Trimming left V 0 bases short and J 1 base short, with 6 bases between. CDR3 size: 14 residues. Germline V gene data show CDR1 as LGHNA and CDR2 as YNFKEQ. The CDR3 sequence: CASSQDVDNYGYTF. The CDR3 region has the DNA TGTGCCAGCAGCCAAGATGTTGATAACTATGGCTACACCTTC.

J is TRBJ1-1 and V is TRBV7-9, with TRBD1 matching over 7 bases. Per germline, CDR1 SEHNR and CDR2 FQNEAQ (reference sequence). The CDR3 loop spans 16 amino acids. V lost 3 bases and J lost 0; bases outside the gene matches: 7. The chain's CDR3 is CASSLFPQGVNTEAFF. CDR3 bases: TGTGCCAGCAGCTTGTTCCCCCAGGGGGTGAACACTGAAGCTTTCTTT.

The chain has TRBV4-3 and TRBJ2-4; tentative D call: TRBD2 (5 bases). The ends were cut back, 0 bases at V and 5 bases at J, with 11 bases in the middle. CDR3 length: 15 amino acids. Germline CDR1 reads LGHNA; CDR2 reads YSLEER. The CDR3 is CASSQEWERENIQYF. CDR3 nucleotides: TGCGCCAGCAGCCAAGAATGGGAGCGAGAAAACATTCAGTACTTC.

Here the CDR3 DNA reads TGTGCCACCTTAGAGCCCGAAAGCCTGTACAATGAGCAGTTCTTC. The encoded protein is CATLEPESLYNEQFF. This chain uses TRBV15 with TRBJ2-1; D gene unclear. Germline CDR1 is LNHNV and CDR2 is YYDKDF (reference sequence). This CDR3 region has 15 residues. Deletions cut 8 bases from V and 4 bases from J, with 18 bases between.

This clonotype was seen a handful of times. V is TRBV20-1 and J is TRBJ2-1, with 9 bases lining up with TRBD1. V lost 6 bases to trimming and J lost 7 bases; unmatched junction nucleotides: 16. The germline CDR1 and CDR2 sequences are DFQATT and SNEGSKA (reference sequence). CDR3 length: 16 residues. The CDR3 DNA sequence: TGCAGTGCCCGACCCCCCCCGGGACAGGGTAAAAATGAGCAGTTCTTC. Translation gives CSARPPPGQGKNEQFF.

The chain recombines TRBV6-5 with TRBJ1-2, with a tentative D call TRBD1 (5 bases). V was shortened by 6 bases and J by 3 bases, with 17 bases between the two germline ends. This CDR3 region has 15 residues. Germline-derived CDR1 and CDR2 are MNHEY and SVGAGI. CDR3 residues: CASSPSGGQDYGYTF. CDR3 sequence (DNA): TGTGCCAGCAGCCCCTCTGGGGGTCAGGACTATGGCTACACCTTC.

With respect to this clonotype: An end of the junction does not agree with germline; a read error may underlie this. CDR3 sequence reads: CASSSRRDSPLF. CDR3 nucleotide sequence: TGTGCCAGCAGCTCACGCCGGGACAGCCCTCTCTTC. The V gene is TRBV7-8, the J gene TRBJ2-1; 7 bases are shared with TRBD1. This CDR3 has 12 residues. Germline V gene lookup returns CDR1 SGHVS and CDR2 FQNEAQ.

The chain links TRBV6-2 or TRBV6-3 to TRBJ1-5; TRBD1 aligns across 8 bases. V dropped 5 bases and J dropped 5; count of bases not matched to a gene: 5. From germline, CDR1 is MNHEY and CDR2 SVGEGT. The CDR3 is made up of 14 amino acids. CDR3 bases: TGTGCCAGCAGTCGCAGGGGGCCCGATCAGCCCCAGCATTTT. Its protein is CASSRRGPDQPQHF.

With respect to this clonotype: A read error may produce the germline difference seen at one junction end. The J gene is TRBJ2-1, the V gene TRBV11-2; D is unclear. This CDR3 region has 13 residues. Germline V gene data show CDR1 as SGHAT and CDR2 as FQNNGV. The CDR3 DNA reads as TGTGCCAGCAGCGTAGATCGTTTTCTAGGGCAGTTCTTC. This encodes CASSVDRFLGQFF. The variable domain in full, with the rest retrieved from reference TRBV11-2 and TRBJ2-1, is EAGVAQSPRYKIIEKRQSVAFWCNPISGHATLYWYQQILGQGPKLLIQFQNNGVVDDSQLPKDRFSAERLKGVDSTLKIQPAKLEDSAVYLCASSVDRFLGQFFGPGTRLTVL.